This T cell receptor beta chain was documented in a study of T cell responses to AZD1222 COVID-19 vaccine (dated by TCRdb to about 2021). About the study as a whole: A total of just over 230 trial participants underwent TCR sequencing, of whom approximately 210 received two doses of AZD1222 and 26 received two doses of the MenACWY control vaccine. Trial participants were enrolled by age into subgroups of 18-55, 56-69 and 70-plus years, and 148, 28 and 57 TCR-sequenced participants, respectively, were included in these subgroups. What the research found in general, with its limitations: Spike-specific TCR breadth and depth rose significantly after two AZD1222 doses compared with day 0 and with MenACWY recipients. In the small 56-69-year group, the increase in depth fell short of significance, most likely because of low power. Most participants were white British and females outnumbered males, and the authors suggested that clonal diversity may have been underestimated. Conclusions about previously exposed vaccinees are limited, since just a handful of AZD1222 recipients were seropositive for SARS-CoV-2 at baseline. Reportedly, close to half of the unique spike-specific TCRs recognized epitopes lying outside the regions that are mutated in the B.1.351 and B.1.1.7 variants. No day 14 peak-response samples were available, so repertoires were characterized only after the peak T cell response. Vaccine-associated CD4 TCRs spanned the whole spike protein, with dominant responses in regions 160-218 and 743-854.

Turning to this clone: The specificity of this receptor is unknown. A far larger clone is one nucleotide away, so this likely arose from a read error.

The CDR3 regions of human TCRbeta chains were analyzed by immunosequencing. Under the source paper's analysis protocol: TCRs in the repertoires were matched against a reference library of SARS-CoV-2-specific TCRs that had been generated with the MIRA antigen-specificity platform. Breadth was defined as the fraction of unique TCRs that were SARS-CoV-2-associated. Depth was defined as the fraction of total T cells that were SARS-CoV-2-associated. Using the MIRA data, each spike-specific TCR was mapped to the spike region that the TCR reacts to and placed in a CD4 or CD8 class. Log10-transformed breadth and depth values were compared by one-way ANOVA with Sidak's multiple comparisons tests. TCRdb's version of the immuneACCESS table is confined to in-frame rearrangements and falls short of the full clone set. An unresolved V gene accounts for under half of the shortfall where checked; the remainder is of unknown origin. The DNA was the basis for D and trimming; V, J and clone size are from that table. Within this sample are approximately 88,000 clones, with around nine tenths of them counted one time only. 4.5% to 5% of the sample rests with the top ten.

Interpreted using the paper, the time point label stands for: about 28 days (+/-7) after the second vaccine dose. AZD1222 recipients whose second dose came at about 4 weeks and those whose second dose came at about 12 weeks were combined into one group, since spike-specific TCR depth and breadth did not differ between the two schedules. The vaccinee samples were drawn from two UK trials, COV001 and COV002, one of which was a single-blind randomized controlled phase 2/3 trial testing AZD1222 (ChAdOx1 nCoV-19) in healthy adults. Trial participant PBMC samples were collected at day 0 and day 28 after the second dose for TCRbeta chain sequencing. From the cysteine through the phenylalanine, the CDR3 covers 15 amino acids. The sequence is cut down to CDR3 DNA, 45 bases in frame from base 1. A distance of 11 bases separates the germline ends of V and J, which lose 2 bases and 2 bases respectively. CDR1 and CDR2 were assigned from the germline V gene as SGHTS and YDEGEE.

The TCR originated in an adult who received the AZD1222 COVID-19 vaccine. Sample: peripheral blood, taken 28 days after the second AZD1222 dose. The chain was built from TRBV5-8 and TRBJ1-5, with the D gene not confidently named. The CDR3 amino acid sequence is: CASSLGGLGNQPQHF. The DNA is TGTGCCAGCAGCTTAGGAGGGCTTGGCAATCAGCCCCAGCATTTT.